Below are 21 T cell receptor beta chains sequenced from a single sample in a study of regulatory T cells in long-lasting Graves disease. Time point of the sample: newly diagnosed GD, antithyroid drugs for less than 3 months. RNA extracted from PBMCs served as the sequencing template. The authors built TCR beta libraries using iRepertoire HTBI primers and Arm-PCR of CDR3 regions. Using its own MiXCR run on the multiplex PCR reads, TCRdb lists one record per CDR3 protein. In the table there are 350,000 to 450,000 distinct CDR3 sequences, more than 12% of which are singletons. These data were also filed under a second study, of T cells in Graves' hyperthyroidism and ophthalmopathy.

The specimen comprised peripheral blood mononuclear cells (PBMCs), sampled at new diagnosis, from a patient treated with antithyroid drugs. Receptor source: a young woman with Graves disease.

This clonotype was seen many times. The chain combines TRBV2 with TRBJ2-3; 8 positions match TRBD1. The V segment lost 4 bases and the J segment 3 bases; nucleotides outside the gene matches: 12. The germline gives CDR1 SNHLY, CDR2 FYNNEI. The CDR3 totals 17 residues. CDR3 amino acids: CASSGSIRGPRTDTQYF. In nucleotides, the CDR3 is TGTGCCAGCAGTGGATCAATCAGGGGGCCAAGGACAGATACGCAGTATTTT.

This clonotype has only a few counts. V and J are TRBV9 and TRBJ1-5; 10 nucleotides align to TRBD1. Germline-derived CDR1 and CDR2 are SGDLS and YYNGEE. CDR3 length: 15 amino acids. V trimming: 4 bases; J trimming: 4 bases; junction bases outside the gene matches: 5. The CDR3 coding sequence is TGTGCCAGCAGCCTTGGGACAGGGGAGAATCAGCCCCAGCATTTT. It yields the protein CASSLGTGENQPQHF.

Ten or more counts support this clonotype. This chain joins TRBV2 and TRBJ1-5; possibly TRBD1 for D (5 bases). Germline loops: CDR1 SNHLY, CDR2 FYNNEI. The CDR3 consists of 13 residues. The germline V and J ends were trimmed by 7 bases and 0 bases, with 7 bases remaining between them. CDR3 loop: CASMTDSNQPQHF. CDR3 bases: TGTGCCAGCATGACAGATAGCAATCAGCCCCAGCATTTT.

The genes are TRBV24-1 and TRBJ2-1; 9 nucleotides line up with TRBD1. Germline V gives CDR1 KGHDR, CDR2 SFDVKD. This CDR3 is built from 15 residues. Trimming at V came to 9 bases and at J to 6 bases, leaving 11 bases not matched to a gene. CDR3 bases: TGTGCCACCCGAGGGTTGACAGGGGGTCTCAATGAGCAGTTCTTC. It specifies CATRGLTGGLNEQFF.

In this sample, this clonotype turned up many times. The chain couples TRBV5-8 to TRBJ2-7; 8 bases are shared with TRBD2. V lost 4 bases and J lost 3; bases outside the gene matches: 9. Looked up from germline, CDR1 is SGHTS and CDR2 is YDEGEE. This CDR3 has 15 amino acids. The CDR3 sequence: CASSPVGAGDYEQYF. CDR3 DNA: TGTGCCAGCAGCCCGGTGGGAGCGGGGGACTACGAGCAGTACTTC.

This clonotype occurred a few times. The genes are TRBV10-3 and TRBJ1-2; D gene unclear. The V end was cut by 4 bases, the J end by 2 bases, with 5 bases between. Germline V gene lookup returns CDR1 ENHRY and CDR2 SYGVKD. The CDR3 sequence is 12 residues long. CDR3: CAISGRNYGYTF. CDR3 in DNA: TGTGCCATCAGTGGCCGGAACTATGGCTACACCTTC.

This clonotype appeared many times. This rearrangement joins TRBV20-1 to TRBJ2-2; 9 bases are a match to TRBD2. Germline trimming cut 6 bases from V and 1 base from J; bases unmatched to any gene: 12. The CDR3 has 17 amino acids. CDR1 is DFQATT, CDR2 SNEGSKA, per germline (reference sequence). The CDR3 coding sequence is TGCAGTGCCTCGCCGAAAGATAGCGGGAGGAACACCGGGGAGCTGTTTTTT. It translates to CSASPKDSGRNTGELFF.

A few counts support this clonotype. The V and J genes are TRBV7-9 and TRBJ1-2; the D gene is possibly TRBD1 (5 bases). Germline V gene lookup returns CDR1 SEHNR and CDR2 FQNEAQ (reference sequence). The CDR3 is 12 residues long. V was clipped by 5 bases and J by 6 bases, with 10 bases between them. CDR3 in amino acids: CASSQRGNGYTF. Written as DNA, the CDR3 is TGTGCCAGCAGCCAACGGGGGAATGGCTACACCTTC. Looking up the rest from reference TRBV7-9 and TRBJ1-2 gives the full variable domain: DTGVSQNPRHKITKRGQNVTFRCDPISEHNRLYWYRQTLGQGPEFLTYFQNEAQLEKSRLLSDRFSAERPKGSFSTLEIQRTEQGDSAMYLCASSQRGNGYTFGSGTRLTVV.

In this sample, this clonotype turned up a few times. This sequence joins TRBV3-1 and TRBJ1-5, with no clear D. V was clipped by 0 bases and J by 4 bases, with 19 bases between them. The CDR3 has 18 residues. CDR1 LGHDT and CDR2 YNNKEL come from the germline V gene (reference sequence). The CDR3 protein is CASSQDPEMMEVNQPQHF. The CDR3 DNA reads as TGTGCCAGCAGCCAAGATCCCGAAATGATGGAGGTGAATCAGCCCCAGCATTTT.

The chain employs TRBV5-6 and TRBJ1-2; 9 bases match TRBD1. CDR3 size: 14 residues. V dropped 4 bases and J dropped 8; count of bases not matched to a gene: 9. Germline CDR1 and CDR2: SGHDT and YYEEEE. CDR3: CASSPDRDRVGYTF. CDR3 bases: TGTGCCAGCAGCCCAGACCGGGACAGGGTCGGCTACACCTTC.

The chain combines TRBV20-1 with TRBJ1-4; D may be TRBD1 (6 bases). Germline loops: CDR1 DFQATT, CDR2 SNEGSKA (reference sequence). The V gene lost 3 bases and the J gene lost 4 bases, with 12 bases spanning the gap. CDR3 size: 14 residues. The CDR3 region has the DNA TGCAGTGCTAGTAGGGGGGCGGGTAATGAAAAACTGTTTTTT. Its protein product is CSASRGAGNEKLFF.

The V and J genes are TRBV6-2 or TRBV6-3 and TRBJ2-4; D call uncertain. The CDR3 is made up of 17 amino acids. The germline V gene has CDR1 MNHEY and CDR2 SVGEGT. V lost 2 bases and J lost 0, with 14 bases in between. The CDR3 sequence is CASSYASGARAKNIQYF. The DNA for the CDR3 is TGTGCCAGCAGTTACGCCTCTGGTGCTCGAGCCAAAAACATTCAGTACTTC.

A few counts support this clonotype. This CDR3 fails to terminate in the conserved phenylalanine or tryptophan, so it likely reflects a read error. The rearrangement uses TRBV9 and TRBJ2-1; D unclear. CDR3 size: 11 residues. The ends were cut back, 0 bases at V and 9 bases at J, with 4 bases in the middle. CDR1 SGDLS and CDR2 YYNGEE come from the germline V gene. The DNA of the CDR3 is TGTGCCAGCAGCGTAGCGAGTGAGCAGTTCTCC. Encoded protein: CASSVASEQFS.

This clonotype was seen repeatedly, ten times or more. V is TRBV6-1 and J is TRBJ2-2; no clear D gene. Germline loops: CDR1 MNHNS, CDR2 SASEGT. V was trimmed by 1 base and J by 7 bases, leaving 4 bases between them. The CDR3 has 12 amino acids. CDR3 sequence: CASSEGVGELFF. CDR3 coding DNA: TGTGCCAGCAGTGAAGGGGTCGGGGAGCTGTTTTTT.

This clonotype was recorded many times. The chain employs TRBV28 and TRBJ2-3; D is possibly TRBD1 (6 bases). Deletions cut 6 bases from V and 3 bases from J, with 13 bases between. The CDR3 spans 14 residues. Germline loops: CDR1 MDHEN, CDR2 SYDVKM. Here the CDR3 DNA reads TGTGCCAGCAGCTCCATGAGGGGGACAGATACGCAGTATTTT. Protein sequence: CASSSMRGTDTQYF.

This clonotype was seen repeatedly, ten times or more. The genes are TRBV20-1 and TRBJ2-7; the D call may be TRBD1 or TRBD2 (5 bases each). The CDR3 runs to 16 residues. Trimming took 0 bases from V and 1 from J, leaving 16 bases between them. Germline CDR1 and CDR2: DFQATT and SNEGSKA (reference sequence). The CDR3 is CSARDPRAGPSYEQYF. The DNA for the CDR3 is TGCAGTGCTAGAGATCCCAGGGCGGGTCCTTCCTACGAGCAGTACTTC.

This clonotype was observed at least ten times. This sequence joins TRBV5-5 and TRBJ1-2; 7 nucleotides match TRBD1. Germline values: CDR1 SGHKS, CDR2 YYEKEE (reference sequence). CDR3 length equals 12 residues. With 0 bases clipped from V and 8 bases from J, the junction kept 1 base outside the gene matches. DNA for the CDR3: TGTGCCAGCAGCTTGGACAGGGGCGGCTACACCTTC. It translates to CASSLDRGGYTF. The full variable domain, its missing parts supplied by reference TRBV5-5 and TRBJ1-2, is DAGVTQSPTHLIKTRGQQVTLRCSPISGHKSVSWYQQVLGQGPQFIFQYYEKEERGRGNFPDRFSARQFPNYSSELNVNALLLGDSALYLCASSLDRGGYTFGSGTRLTVV.

The gene calls are TRBV24-1 and TRBJ2-1; TRBD1 is a possible D gene (6 bases). The ends were cut back, 2 bases at V and 7 bases at J, with 14 bases in the middle. CDR3 length equals 15 residues. In germline, CDR1 is KGHDR, CDR2 SFDVKD. The CDR3 DNA reads TGTGCCACCAGTGATTGGAGGACAAGGGGGAATGAGCAGTTCTTC. Its protein product is CATSDWRTRGNEQFF.

This clonotype was seen many times. V is TRBV7-3 and J is TRBJ1-1; weak D call: TRBD1 (5 bases). CDR1 SGHTA and CDR2 FQGTGA come from the germline V gene. The CDR3 extends over 12 amino acids. The V gene lost 6 bases and the J gene lost 4 bases, with 9 bases spanning the gap. The CDR3 bases are TGTGCCAGCAGGTTCAGGGCCACTGAAGCTTTCTTT. Encoded protein: CASRFRATEAFF.

As regards this clonotype: One end of the junction does not line up with germline, which may come from a read error. V usage is TRBV7-9 and J usage is TRBJ1-3; D not certain. This CDR3 contains 16 residues. Germline CDR1 reads SEHNR; CDR2 reads FQNEAQ (reference sequence). The CDR3 nucleotides are TGTGCCAGCAGCGTAGCCTCAGGCTTGAGAGGAAACACCATATATTTT. Its translation: CASSVASGLRGNTIYF.

There are many counts of this clonotype. The J gene is TRBJ2-7, the V gene TRBV6-5, with D maybe TRBD2 (6 bases). V was cut by 1 base and J by 4 bases, with 11 bases left in between. Germline loops: CDR1 MNHEY, CDR2 SVGAGI. The CDR3 consists of 14 residues. The CDR3 spells CASSYFGGFYEQYF. In nucleotides, the CDR3 is TGTGCCAGCAGTTACTTCGGGGGTTTTTACGAGCAGTACTTC.